A selection of T cell receptor beta chains follows, all from one sample in a study of shared T cell receptors in the human thymus. Produced via immunoSEQ multiplex PCR; TCRdb's table is partial and in-frame only. The data hold about 660,000 clones, with roughly 88% observed a single time. Separately, the same data were catalogued under a study of human thymus T cells.

Sample: thymocytes. The receptors were sampled from a boy younger than two with a congenital heart defect. The CDR3 runs from the conserved cysteine through the conserved F or W. A D gene is named only where the DNA matches it firmly. Some rows have no size entry. The others give once, few or many, or a class for an expanded clone.

clone size,V gene,J gene,D gene,CDR3 DNA,CDR3 protein
.,TRBV7-2,TRBJ1-5,TRBD1,TGTGCCAGCAGCTTAGCGGTCCTGACAGGGTTCAATCAGCCCCAGCATTTT,CASSLAVLTGFNQPQHF
.,TRBV5-1,TRBJ2-7,.,TGCGCCAGCAGCCACTCCCCGGGCGGACTATCCTACGAGCAGTACTTC,CASSHSPGGLSYEQYF
few,TRBV4-1,TRBJ2-7,.,TGCGCCAGCAGCCAAGATGGGCGGGTCGCCTACGAGCAGTACTTC,CASSQDGRVAYEQYF
.,TRBV11-1,TRBJ2-1,TRBD2,TGTGCCAGCAACCCCTTGTCGGGGGGCTCCTACAATGAGCAGTTCTTC,CASNPLSGGSYNEQFF
.,TRBV21-1,TRBJ2-5,.,TGTGCCAGCAGCAAAGTTGTGTCACAGGGAAAAGCCGAGACCCAGTACTTC,CASSKVVSQGKAETQYF
.,TRBV30,TRBJ2-3,.,TGTGCCTGGAGTGTTAGCGGTGGCACAGATACGCAGTATTTT,CAWSVSGGTDTQYF
once,TRBV7-9,TRBJ2-1,.,TGTGCCAGCAAGGTGGTTAGGGGGAACTACAATGAGCAGTTCTTC,CASKVVRGNYNEQFF
.,TRBV18,TRBJ1-4,TRBD1,TGTGCCAGCTCACCACCGGTGTCGGGACAGGGGAGGACTAATGAAAAACTGTTTTTT,CASSPPVSGQGRTNEKLFF
.,TRBV13,TRBJ1-3,TRBD1,TGTGCCAGCAGGTCTTGGTTAAAGGACAGGGGACCCCCTAGCTCTGGAAACACCATATATTTT,CASRSWLKDRGPPSSGNTIYF
.,TRBV27,TRBJ2-7,.,TGTGCCAGCAGTGTTAGGGGGACCTCCTACGAGCAGTACTTC,CASSVRGTSYEQYF
.,TRBV12-2,TRBJ1-1,.,TGTGCAAGTCGCATGCGAAAAGCTTTCTTT,CASRMRKAFF
.,TRBV5-4,TRBJ2-1,TRBD2,TGTGCCAGCAGCCGGACTAGCGGGAGGGGACGCAATGAGCAGTTCTTC,CASSRTSGRGRNEQFF
.,TRBV5-6,TRBJ2-7,TRBD1,TGTGCCAGCAGCCCACCCCGGACAGGGCAGAGGTCCGAGCAGTACTTC,CASSPPRTGQRSEQYF
.,TRBV12-5,TRBJ2-3,TRBD1,TGTGCTAGTGGTTTGGTAGGGACAGGGCACAGATATCCAGATACGCAGTATTTT,CASGLVGTGHRYPDTQYF
.,TRBV6-1,TRBJ2-5,TRBD2,TGTGCCAGCAGAAGCGGGAGCCCCTCAGAGACCCAGTACTTC,CASRSGSPSETQYF
.,TRBV5-1,TRBJ2-7,.,TGCGCCAGCATTCATCGGGGTACGTCGTACGAGCAGTACTTC,CASIHRGTSYEQYF
.,TRBV2,TRBJ2-1,.,TGTGCCAGAAGGCCCGACTGCCAGGGGCAGTTCTTC,CARRPDCQGQFF
.,TRBV4-1,TRBJ2-3,TRBD1,TGCGCCAGCAGCCGCACTAGGGGGCTTGCAGATACGCAGTATTTT,CASSRTRGLADTQYF
.,TRBV7-8,TRBJ2-5,.,TGTGCCAGCAGCTTAGCCGCAGAAGAGACCCAGTACTTC,CASSLAAEETQYF
.,TRBV7-8,TRBJ1-1,.,TGTGCCAGCAGCTTAGAACAGGGTGAAGCTTTCTTT,CASSLEQGEAFF
.,TRBV12-5,TRBJ1-5,.,TGTGCTAGTGGCCCCCTCCACCCCTATAGCAATCAGCCCCAGCATTTT,CASGPLHPYSNQPQHF
.,TRBV9,TRBJ2-4,TRBD2,TGTGCCAGCAGCGTACTAGCGGAGAAAAACATTCAGTACTTC,CASSVLAEKNIQYF
.,TRBV21-1,TRBJ2-7,.,TGTGCCAGCAGCACCTCAGCAGGCGAGCAGTACTTC,CASSTSAGEQYF
.,TRBV5-1,TRBJ1-1,.,TGCGCCAGCAGCCGGACTTCAGCGAACACTGAAGCTTTCTTT,CASSRTSANTEAFF
once,TRBV29-1,TRBJ2-3,TRBD2,TGCAGCGTCCAAGGACACCTAGCGGGTACAGATACGCAGTATTTT,CSVQGHLAGTDTQYF
.,TRBV4-3,TRBJ2-7,TRBD2,TGCGCCAGCAGCCAAGACGGGACTAGCGGGCTCTACGAGCAGTACTTC,CASSQDGTSGLYEQYF
.,TRBV5-6,TRBJ2-7,.,TGTGCCAGCAGCTTTCGGGGGAACCCCTACGAGCAGTACTTC,CASSFRGNPYEQYF
once,TRBV15,TRBJ2-2,.,TGTGCCACCAGCAGAGACCCCAGGGCGAACACCGGGGAGCTGTTTTTT,CATSRDPRANTGELFF
.,TRBV5-4,TRBJ2-7,.,TGTGCCAGCAGCTGGAGGAGGGGAACCGATAGTCCCTACGAGCAGTACTTC,CASSWRRGTDSPYEQYF
.,TRBV27,TRBJ2-2,TRBD2,TGTGCCAGCAGTTTTAGGGCCCTAGCGGGGACCGGGGAGCTGTTTTTT,CASSFRALAGTGELFF
few,TRBV21-1,TRBJ1-5,.,TGTGCCAGCAGCCGGATTGGACAGTTCGGCAATAAATTT,CASSRIGQFGNKF
.,TRBV28,TRBJ2-2,.,TGTGCCAGCAGGTGGGGGGTTAAGCCTTGGAACACCGGGGAGCTGTTTTTT,CASRWGVKPWNTGELFF
.,TRBV28,TRBJ1-5,.,TGTGCCAGCACCCCAGGAAGGAGCAATCAGCCCCAGCATTTT,CASTPGRSNQPQHF
.,TRBV9,TRBJ1-5,.,TGTGCCAGCAGCGTAGGAGGCAATTCGTCTAGCAATCAGCCCCAGCATTTT,CASSVGGNSSSNQPQHF
.,TRBV10-1,TRBJ2-2,.,TGCGCCAGCAGACAGGGAAACACCGGGGAGCTGTTTTTT,CASRQGNTGELFF
.,TRBV27,TRBJ2-7,TRBD1,TGTGCCAGCAGTAAAGAGGGACAGTCCTACGAGCAGTACTTC,CASSKEGQSYEQYF
.,TRBV5-1,TRBJ2-1,.,TGCGCCAGCAGCCAGGACTATGAGTCCTACAATGAGCAGTTCTTC,CASSQDYESYNEQFF
.,TRBV4-3,TRBJ2-7,TRBD2,TGCGCCAGCAGCCAAGACCGTTTGAGGGAGGGTCTTGGGTACGAGCAGTACTTC,CASSQDRLREGLGYEQYF
few,TRBV12-2,TRBJ2-3,.,TGTGCAAGTCGCCCGAGGACTAGCGGGAGGTCAGATACGCAGTATTTT,CASRPRTSGRSDTQYF
once,TRBV9,TRBJ1-1,TRBD1,TGTGCCAGCAGCGACCTGGGACAGGGGATCACTGAAGCTTTCTTT,CASSDLGQGITEAFF
.,TRBV7-9,TRBJ2-7,.,TGTGCCAGCAGCTTTCTCCAGGGGAGCTCCTACGAGCAGTACTTC,CASSFLQGSSYEQYF